This T cell receptor (beta chain) was retrieved from a study of T cells in Graves' hyperthyroidism and ophthalmopathy. The CDR3 extends over 16 amino acids. Germline CDR1 and CDR2: SGDLS and YYNGEE. Trimming cost V 0 bases and J 0 bases, with 11 bases left between them. Amplification of TCR beta CDR3 regions was performed using RNA transcripts as template. A first-round RT-PCR of the TCR CDR3 used the HTBI primer set. Using its own MiXCR run on the multiplex PCR reads, TCRdb lists one record per CDR3 protein. This table has around 300,000 distinct CDR3 sequences, roughly 13% appearing once. Broader study findings: From stable hyperthyroidism, ophthalmopathy was set apart by a 13 V-J model. Among thyroid clonotypes expanded above 0.001, most also appeared in blood.

Inclusion characteristics of ophthalmopathy patients comprised a Clinical Activity Score of at least 3, a NOSPECS grade of at least 4, and duration under 3 months. Uncontrolled infection, other autoimmune disease, pregnancy or lactation excluded patients. In this sample, this clonotype turned up a few times. Its antigen is still unknown. The sequenced sample consisted of blood. The sequence was collected from a woman aged 40 to 50 with Graves' ophthalmopathy. The rearrangement uses TRBV9 and TRBJ2-3; D remains ambiguous. The CDR3 reads CASSVVGNPSTDTQYF. CDR3 nucleotides: TGTGCCAGCAGCGTAGTAGGGAACCCTAGCACAGATACGCAGTATTTT.